Listed below are T cell receptor beta chains from one sample, sequenced in a study of beta chain features in type 1 diabetes. Sequencing used immunoSEQ multiplex PCR; TCRdb keeps in-frame clones, though not all of them. Of about 740,000 clones listed, about an eighth are singletons. The sample was naive CD4+ T cells from blood. These receptors all come from a man between 18 and 35 years old with type 1 diabetes. Each CDR3 is given with its conserved first and last residue. Fields, in order: V gene, clone size, CDR3 length, J gene, D gene, CDR3 DNA, CDR3 protein. The D gene is left open where the match is weak. Clone size is given for some rows only: seen once, a few or many times, or a class if the clone is expanded.

TRBV5-4	few	14	TRBJ1-2	NA	TGTGCCAGCAGCTTGTATCCAGGGACCTATGGCTACACCTTC	CASSLYPGTYGYTF
TRBV4-1	NA	14	TRBJ2-5	NA	TGCGCCAGCAGCCAAGATCAGTCTCTAGAGACCCAGTACTTC	CASSQDQSLETQYF
TRBV5-1	few	14	TRBJ2-5	NA	TGCGCCAGCAGCCCGGGACTCCTTCAAGAGACCCAGTACTTC	CASSPGLLQETQYF
TRBV6-5	few	11	TRBJ2-5	NA	TGTGCCAGCAGTTACTCCGGGGCCCAGTACTTC	CASSYSGAQYF
TRBV5-6	NA	16	TRBJ2-3	NA	TGTGCCAGCAGCTTGGGCGGTATCACGGACACAGATACGCAGTATTTT	CASSLGGITDTDTQYF
TRBV5-1	NA	14	TRBJ1-1	TRBD1	TGCGCCAGCAGCTCCGGGACAGGGGGCACTGAAGCTTTCTTT	CASSSGTGGTEAFF
TRBV27	few	16	TRBJ2-6	NA	TGTGCCAGCAGTTTGACCAGGGTTTCTGGGGCCAACGTCCTGACTTTC	CASSLTRVSGANVLTF
TRBV2	NA	17	TRBJ2-3	TRBD2	TGTGCCAGCAGGGGTTTGAACGGGGGGGCCAGGGCAGATACGCAGTATTTT	CASRGLNGGARADTQYF
TRBV4-1	few	15	TRBJ1-5	NA	TGCGCCAGCAGCCAAGGGGAGAGTAGCAATCAGCCCCAGCATTTT	CASSQGESSNQPQHF
TRBV7-9	NA	16	TRBJ1-6	TRBD1	TGTGCCAGCAGCTTCTCCCCGGGACAGGGGAACTCACCCCTCCACTTT	CASSFSPGQGNSPLHF
TRBV2	NA	16	TRBJ2-5	NA	TGTGCCAGCAGTGATTGGGGTTCGGCAGGGAAGGAGACCCAGTACTTC	CASSDWGSAGKETQYF
TRBV28	NA	12	TRBJ2-7	NA	TGTGCCAGCACCGTTGGGGCCTACGAGCAGTACTTC	CASTVGAYEQYF
TRBV14	few	14	TRBJ2-1	NA	TGTGCCAGCAGCCAGTTCGGGGCGTACAATGAGCAGTTCTTC	CASSQFGAYNEQFF
TRBV7-9	few	16	TRBJ2-1	TRBD1	TGTGCCAGCAGCCTTGGGACAGGGGGAACCTACAATGAGCAGTTCTTC	CASSLGTGGTYNEQFF
TRBV19	NA	12	TRBJ1-2	NA	TGTGCCAGTACCGGGGAGTCCGGCGGCTACACCTTC	CASTGESGGYTF
TRBV13	NA	13	TRBJ2-7	NA	TGTGCCAGCAGCTTGGACCGAGCCTACGAGCAGTACTTC	CASSLDRAYEQYF
TRBV28	few	12	TRBJ2-5	NA	TGTGCCTCTACGGGCGTCCAAGAGACCCAGTACTTC	CASTGVQETQYF
TRBV5-1	few	14	TRBJ2-5	NA	TGCGCCAGCAGCTTGGGTTCAGCGACAGAGACCCAGTACTTC	CASSLGSATETQYF
TRBV9	few	14	TRBJ2-5	NA	TGTGCCAGCAGCGTCGGGACTTCGCGGGAGACCCAGTACTTC	CASSVGTSRETQYF
TRBV6-5	NA	12	TRBJ1-2	NA	TGTGCCAGCAGTTACTTTGACTATGGCTACACCTTC	CASSYFDYGYTF
TRBV4-1	few	19	TRBJ2-3	TRBD1	TGCGCCAGCAGCCACCCCGATGCCTGGGGGACAGGGACCACAGATACGCAGTATTTT	CASSHPDAWGTGTTDTQYF
TRBV29-1	few	14	TRBJ2-2	NA	TGCAGCGTTCGTGGTCAGACGAACACCGGGGAGCTGTTTTTT	CSVRGQTNTGELFF
TRBV9	few	13	TRBJ2-5	NA	TGTGCCAGCAGCGTAGGAGGGACGGAGACCCAGTACTTC	CASSVGGTETQYF
TRBV10-3	NA	11	TRBJ1-1	NA	TGTGCCATCAGCCGGGACCATGAAGCTTTCTTT	CAISRDHEAFF
TRBV30	few	13	TRBJ2-1	NA	TGTGCCTGGACCAGGGGTGTTATCGATGAGCAGTTCTTC	CAWTRGVIDEQFF
TRBV25-1	few	14	TRBJ1-2	NA	TGTGCCAGCAGTCCTGACAGACTTTCCTATGGCTACACCTTC	CASSPDRLSYGYTF
TRBV6-1	NA	14	TRBJ2-6	NA	TGTGCCAGCAGTAGGGAGTCTGGGGCCAACGTCCTGACTTTC	CASSRESGANVLTF
TRBV7-9	NA	14	TRBJ2-2	NA	TGTGCCAGCAGCTTCATTGGGAACACCGGGGAGCTGTTTTTT	CASSFIGNTGELFF
TRBV2	few	14	TRBJ1-4	NA	TGTGCCAGCAGTGAACAGGGCGGGAATGAAAAACTGTTTTTT	CASSEQGGNEKLFF
TRBV28	few	16	TRBJ2-1	NA	TGTGCCAGCAGTCCACCGGACCTTTACTCCTACAATGAGCAGTTCTTC	CASSPPDLYSYNEQFF
TRBV11-2	NA	16	TRBJ2-7	TRBD1	TGTGCCAGCAGCCCCGAGGTTGGGACAGGGGGTTACGAGCAGTACTTC	CASSPEVGTGGYEQYF
TRBV29-1	NA	12	TRBJ1-2	NA	TGCAGCGTTTCCCGGGATGGCTATGGCTACACCTTC	CSVSRDGYGYTF
TRBV30	NA	13	TRBJ2-5	NA	TGTCCACCCTGCGGCTACAGGGTCGAGACCCAGTACTTC	CPPCGYRVETQYF
TRBV7-8	NA	14	TRBJ2-4	TRBD2	TGTGCCAGCAGCCTGCGGGAGTCTCCACGTCTTCAGTACTTC	CASSLRESPRLQYF
TRBV28	NA	14	TRBJ2-1	NA	TGTGCCAGCAGTTTGGAGGGAGGCGGGAATGAGCAGTTCTTC	CASSLEGGGNEQFF
TRBV10-2	few	16	TRBJ2-1	TRBD2	TGCGCCAGCAGTGAGTCGGGTAGCGGGGGGGCCAATGAGCAGTTCTTC	CASSESGSGGANEQFF
TRBV7-2	NA	16	TRBJ2-5	TRBD2	TGTGCCAGCAGCTCCTCACTAGCGGGAGGCCAAGAGACCCAGTACTTC	CASSSSLAGGQETQYF